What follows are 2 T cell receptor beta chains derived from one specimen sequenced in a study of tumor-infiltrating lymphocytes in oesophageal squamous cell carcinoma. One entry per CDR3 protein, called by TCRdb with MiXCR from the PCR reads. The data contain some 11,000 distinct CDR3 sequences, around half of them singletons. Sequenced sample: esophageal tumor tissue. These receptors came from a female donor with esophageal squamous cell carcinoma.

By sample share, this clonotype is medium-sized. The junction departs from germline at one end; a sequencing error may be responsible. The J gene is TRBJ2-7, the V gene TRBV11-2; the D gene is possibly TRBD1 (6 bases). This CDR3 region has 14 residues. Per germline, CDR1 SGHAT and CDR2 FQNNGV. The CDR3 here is CASSSGQYNSPLHF. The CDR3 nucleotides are TGTGCCAGCAGCTCCGGACAGTATAATTCACCCCTCCACTTC.

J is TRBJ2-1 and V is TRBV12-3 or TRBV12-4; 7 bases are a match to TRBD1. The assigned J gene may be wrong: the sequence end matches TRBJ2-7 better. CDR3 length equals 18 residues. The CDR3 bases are TGTGCCAGCAGCTTATTGGGACAGAGCCACATACTTCCCTACGAGCAGTACTTC. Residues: CASSLLGQSHILPYEQYF.